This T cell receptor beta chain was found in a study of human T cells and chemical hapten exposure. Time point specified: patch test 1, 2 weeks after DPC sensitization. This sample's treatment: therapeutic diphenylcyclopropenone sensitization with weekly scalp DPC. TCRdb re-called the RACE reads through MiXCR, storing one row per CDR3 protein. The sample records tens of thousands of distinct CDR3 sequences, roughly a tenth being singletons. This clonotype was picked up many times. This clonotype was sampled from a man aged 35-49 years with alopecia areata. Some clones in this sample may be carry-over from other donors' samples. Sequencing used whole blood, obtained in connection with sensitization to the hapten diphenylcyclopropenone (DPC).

CDR3 nucleotides: TGCAGCGTCCGGACAGGAAGCCTCTACGAGCAGTACGTC. Amino acid sequence: CSVRTGSLYEQYV. V gene TRBV29-1 combines with J gene TRBJ2-7; 7 positions match TRBD1. The V and J ends lost 6 bases and 3 bases, in that order; junction bases with no gene match: 8. Germline CDR1 SQVTM, CDR2 ANQGSEA. CDR3 length: 13 residues.